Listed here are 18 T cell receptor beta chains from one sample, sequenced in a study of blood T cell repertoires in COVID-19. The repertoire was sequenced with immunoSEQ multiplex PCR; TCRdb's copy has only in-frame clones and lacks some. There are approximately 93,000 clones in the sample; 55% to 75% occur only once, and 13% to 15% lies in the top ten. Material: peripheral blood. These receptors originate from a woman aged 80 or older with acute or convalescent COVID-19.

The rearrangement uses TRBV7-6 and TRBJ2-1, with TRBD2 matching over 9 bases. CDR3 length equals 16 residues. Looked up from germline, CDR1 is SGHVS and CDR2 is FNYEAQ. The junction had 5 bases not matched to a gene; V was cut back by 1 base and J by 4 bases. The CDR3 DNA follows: TGTGCCAGCAGCTTAGTAGCAGCGGGGGGTTACAATGAGCAGTTCTTC. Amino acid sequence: CASSLVAAGGYNEQFF.

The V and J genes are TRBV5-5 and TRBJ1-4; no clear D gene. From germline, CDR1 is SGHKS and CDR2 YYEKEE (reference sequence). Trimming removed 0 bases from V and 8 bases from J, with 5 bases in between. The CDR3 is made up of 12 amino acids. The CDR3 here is CASSLGGEKLFF. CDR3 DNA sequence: TGTGCCAGCAGCTTGGGAGGGGAAAAACTGTTTTTT.

This CDR3 reads CASTYGGNGFF. CDR3 bases: TGTGCCAGCACCTATGGGGGGAATGGTTTCTTT. This sequence joins TRBV12-3 or TRBV12-4 and TRBJ1-1; the D gene is possibly TRBD1 (5 bases). This CDR3 region has 11 residues. V lost 7 bases and J lost 13, with 16 bases in between.

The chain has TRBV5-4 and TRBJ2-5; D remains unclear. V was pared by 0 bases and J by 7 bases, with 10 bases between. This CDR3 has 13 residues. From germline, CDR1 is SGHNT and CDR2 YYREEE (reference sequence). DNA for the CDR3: TGTGCCAGCAGCTTGGAATATTCGGGGACCCAGTACTTC. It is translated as CASSLEYSGTQYF.

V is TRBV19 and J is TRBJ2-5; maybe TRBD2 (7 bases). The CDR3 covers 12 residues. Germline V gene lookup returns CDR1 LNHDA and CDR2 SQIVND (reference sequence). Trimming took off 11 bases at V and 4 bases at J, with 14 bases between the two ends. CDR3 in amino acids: CAGNREGETQYF. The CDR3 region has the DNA TGTGCCGGGAACAGGGAGGGAGAGACCCAGTACTTC.

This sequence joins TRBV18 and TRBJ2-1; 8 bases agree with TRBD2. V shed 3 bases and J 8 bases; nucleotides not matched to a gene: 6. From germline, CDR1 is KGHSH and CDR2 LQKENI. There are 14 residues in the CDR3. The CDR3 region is CASSPGTRMDEQFF. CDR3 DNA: TGTGCCAGCTCACCGGGGACTAGAATGGATGAGCAGTTCTTC. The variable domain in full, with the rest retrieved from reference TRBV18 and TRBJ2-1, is NAGVMQNPRHLVRRRGQEARLRCSPMKGHSHVYWYRQLPEEGLKFMVYLQKENIIDESGMPKERFSAEFPKEGPSILRIQQVVRGDSAAYFCASSPGTRMDEQFFGPGTRLTVL.

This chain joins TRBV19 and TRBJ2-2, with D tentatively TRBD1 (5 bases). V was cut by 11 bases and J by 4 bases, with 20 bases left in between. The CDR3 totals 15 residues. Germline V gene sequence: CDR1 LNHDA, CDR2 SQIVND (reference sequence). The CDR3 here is CACGGRGLTTGELFF. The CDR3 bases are TGTGCCTGTGGCGGAAGGGGCCTTACCACCGGGGAGCTGTTTTTT.

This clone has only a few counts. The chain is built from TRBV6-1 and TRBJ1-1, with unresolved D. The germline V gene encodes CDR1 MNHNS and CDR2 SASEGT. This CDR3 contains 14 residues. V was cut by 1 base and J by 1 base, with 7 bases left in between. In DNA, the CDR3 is TGTGCCAGCAGTGAAGGTGTAGAGAACACTGAAGCTTTCTTT. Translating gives CASSEGVENTEAFF.

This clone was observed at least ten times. CDR3 loop: CASSYRITGTGAEQYF. CDR3 nucleotide sequence: TGTGCCAGCAGTTATCGCATCACCGGGACAGGGGCCGAGCAGTACTTC. This chain joins TRBV27 and TRBJ2-7; 10 bases align to TRBD1. The CDR3 has 16 residues. The junction had 12 bases not matched to a gene; V was cut back by 4 bases and J by 6 bases. CDR1 and CDR2 from the germline V gene are MNHEY and SMNVEV (reference sequence).

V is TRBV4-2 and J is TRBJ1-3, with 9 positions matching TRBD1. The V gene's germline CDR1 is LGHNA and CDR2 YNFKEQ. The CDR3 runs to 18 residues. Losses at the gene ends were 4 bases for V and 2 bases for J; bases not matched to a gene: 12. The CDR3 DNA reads TGTGCCAGCAGCCTCAACCTACAGGGGGCAGGAGCTGGAAACACCATATATTTT. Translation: CASSLNLQGAGAGNTIYF.

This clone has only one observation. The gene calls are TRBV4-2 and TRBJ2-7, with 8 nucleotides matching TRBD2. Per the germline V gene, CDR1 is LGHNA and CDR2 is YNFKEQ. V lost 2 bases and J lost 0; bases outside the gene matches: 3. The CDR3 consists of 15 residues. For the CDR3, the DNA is TGTGCCAGCAGCCAACGGCTAGCGGGCTCCTACGAGCAGTACTTC. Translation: CASSQRLAGSYEQYF.

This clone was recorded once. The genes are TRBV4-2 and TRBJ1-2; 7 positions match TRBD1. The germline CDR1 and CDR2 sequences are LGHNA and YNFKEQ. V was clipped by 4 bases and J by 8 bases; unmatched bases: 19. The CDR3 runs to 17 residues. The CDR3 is CASSPRGVDRDSEGYTF. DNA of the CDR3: TGTGCCAGCAGCCCGAGGGGGGTAGACAGGGACTCCGAAGGCTACACCTTC.

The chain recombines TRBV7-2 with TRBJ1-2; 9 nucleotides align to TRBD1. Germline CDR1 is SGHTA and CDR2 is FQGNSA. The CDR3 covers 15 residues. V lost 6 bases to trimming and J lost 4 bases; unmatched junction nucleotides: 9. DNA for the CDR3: TGTGCCAGCAGGAAGACAGGGGGAGAGGGCTATGGCTACACCTTC. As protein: CASRKTGGEGYGYTF.

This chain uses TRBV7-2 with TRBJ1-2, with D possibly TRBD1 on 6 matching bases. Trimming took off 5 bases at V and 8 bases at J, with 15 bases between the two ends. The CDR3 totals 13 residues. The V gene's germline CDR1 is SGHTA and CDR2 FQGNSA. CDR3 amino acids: CASSPGVGEGYTF. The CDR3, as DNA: TGTGCCAGCAGCCCAGGGGTGGGGGAAGGCTACACCTTC.

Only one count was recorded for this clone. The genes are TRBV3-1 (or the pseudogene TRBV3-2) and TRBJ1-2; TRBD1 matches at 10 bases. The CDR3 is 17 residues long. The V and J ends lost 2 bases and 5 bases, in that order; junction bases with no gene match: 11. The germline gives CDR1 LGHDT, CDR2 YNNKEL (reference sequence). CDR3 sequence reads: CASSQRPGTGVRYGYTF. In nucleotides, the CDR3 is TGTGCCAGCAGCCAACGTCCCGGGACAGGGGTTCGGTATGGCTACACCTTC.

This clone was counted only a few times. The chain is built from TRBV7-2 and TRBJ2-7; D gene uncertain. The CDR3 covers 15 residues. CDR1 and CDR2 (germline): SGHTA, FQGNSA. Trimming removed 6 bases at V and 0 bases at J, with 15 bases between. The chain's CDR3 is CASSRLGLISYEQYF. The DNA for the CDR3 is TGTGCCAGCAGTCGGCTGGGCTTGATCTCCTACGAGCAGTACTTC.

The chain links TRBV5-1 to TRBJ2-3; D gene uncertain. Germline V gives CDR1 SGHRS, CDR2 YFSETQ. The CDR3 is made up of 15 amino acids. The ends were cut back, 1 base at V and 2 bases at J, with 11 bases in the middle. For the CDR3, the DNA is TGCGCCAGCAGCTTGCTACCCCATTCCACAGATACGCAGTATTTT. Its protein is CASSLLPHSTDTQYF.

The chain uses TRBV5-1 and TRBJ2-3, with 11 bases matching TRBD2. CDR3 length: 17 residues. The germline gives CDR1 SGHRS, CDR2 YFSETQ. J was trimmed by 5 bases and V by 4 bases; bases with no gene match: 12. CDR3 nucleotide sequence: TGCGCCAGCAGCGTCGAAACTAGCGGGGGTAGAGTAGATACGCAGTATTTT. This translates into CASSVETSGGRVDTQYF. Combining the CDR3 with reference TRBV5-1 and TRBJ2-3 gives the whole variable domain KAGVTQTPRYLIKTRGQQVTLSCSPISGHRSVSWYQQTPGQGLQFLFEYFSETQRNKGNFPGRFSGRQFSNSRSEMNVSTLELGDSALYLCASSVETSGGRVDTQYFGPGTRLTVL.